This T cell receptor (beta chain) was identified in a study of blood T cell repertoires in COVID-19. As for the study in general: Acute and convalescent COVID-19 samples came from the United States, Italy and Spain. T cells, B-cell-depleted T cells, or PBMCs provided the cDNA or gDNA that served as material.

In the authors' methods: Reference gene primers were amplified, and this amplification served to estimate nucleated cell counts. The data were produced by immunoSEQ multiplex PCR, yet TCRdb's version contains in-frame clones alone and is incomplete. Clone size and V and J calls were adopted from that table, with D and trimming inferred from the DNA. The repertoire consists of 150,000 to 200,000 clones, with nearly 90% occurring once and the leading ten covering about 0.59%. With 2 bases removed from V and 9 bases from J, the gap between germline ends came to 17 bases. Germline CDR1 reads MDHEN; CDR2 reads SYDVKM. The CDR3 has 16 residues.

The genes are TRBV28 and TRBJ1-6, with D possibly TRBD1 on 6 matching bases. This clonotype originated in a man over 45 with acute or convalescent COVID-19. Sequenced sample: peripheral blood. The CDR3 region has the DNA TGTGCCAGCAGTTTAATTAGGCAGGGGCTGCGTTCACCCCTCCACTTT. This codes for CASSLIRQGLRSPLHF.